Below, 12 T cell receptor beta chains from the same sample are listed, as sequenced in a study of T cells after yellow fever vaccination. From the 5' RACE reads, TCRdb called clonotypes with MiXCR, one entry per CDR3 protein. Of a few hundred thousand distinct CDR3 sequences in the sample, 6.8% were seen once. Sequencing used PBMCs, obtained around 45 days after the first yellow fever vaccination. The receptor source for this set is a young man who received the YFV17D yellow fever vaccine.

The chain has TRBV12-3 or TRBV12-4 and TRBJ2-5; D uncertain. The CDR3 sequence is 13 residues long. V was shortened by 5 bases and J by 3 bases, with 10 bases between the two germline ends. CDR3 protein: CASSPLVEETQYF. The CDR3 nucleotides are TGTGCCAGCAGTCCCCTCGTGGAAGAGACCCAGTACTTC.

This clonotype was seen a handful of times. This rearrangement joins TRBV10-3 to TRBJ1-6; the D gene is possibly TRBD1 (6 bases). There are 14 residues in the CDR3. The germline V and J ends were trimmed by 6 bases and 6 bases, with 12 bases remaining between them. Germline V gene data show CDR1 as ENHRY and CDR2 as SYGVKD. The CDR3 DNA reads TGTGCCATCAGAGGGGACAACAGTAATTCACCCCTCCACTTT. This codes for CAIRGDNSNSPLHF.

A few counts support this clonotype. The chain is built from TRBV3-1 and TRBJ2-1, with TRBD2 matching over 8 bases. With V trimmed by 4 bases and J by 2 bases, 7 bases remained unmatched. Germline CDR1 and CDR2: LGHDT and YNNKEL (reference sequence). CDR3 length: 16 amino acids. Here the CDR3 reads CASSPLRGGPYNEQFF. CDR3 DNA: TGTGCCAGCAGCCCTCTTCGCGGGGGGCCCTACAATGAGCAGTTCTTC.

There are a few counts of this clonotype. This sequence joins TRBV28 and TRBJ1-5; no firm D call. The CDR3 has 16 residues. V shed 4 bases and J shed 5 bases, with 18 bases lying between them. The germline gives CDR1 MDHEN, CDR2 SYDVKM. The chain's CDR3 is CASSSLAQAGDQPQHF. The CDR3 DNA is TGTGCCAGCAGTTCGTTGGCCCAGGCCGGCGATCAGCCCCAGCATTTT.

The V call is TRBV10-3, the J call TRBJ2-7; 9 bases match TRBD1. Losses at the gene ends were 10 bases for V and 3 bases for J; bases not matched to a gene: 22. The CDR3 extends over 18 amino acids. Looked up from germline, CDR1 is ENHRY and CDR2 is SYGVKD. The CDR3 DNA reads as TGTGCCACCCGAGGACAGGGGTTGACTCCACCAGGGGTCTACGAGCAGTACTTC. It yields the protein CATRGQGLTPPGVYEQYF.

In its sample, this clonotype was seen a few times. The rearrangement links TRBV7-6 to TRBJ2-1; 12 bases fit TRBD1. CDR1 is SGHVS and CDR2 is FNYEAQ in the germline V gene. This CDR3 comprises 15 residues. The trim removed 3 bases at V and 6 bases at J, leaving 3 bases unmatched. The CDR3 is CASSLGQGASNEQFF. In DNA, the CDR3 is TGTGCCAGCAGCTTGGGACAGGGGGCGAGCAATGAGCAGTTCTTC. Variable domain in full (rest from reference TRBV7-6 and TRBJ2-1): GAGVSQSPRYKVTKRGQDVALRCDPISGHVSLYWYRQALGQGPEFLTYFNYEAQQDKSGLPNDRFSAERPEGSISTLTIQRTEQRDSAMYRCASSLGQGASNEQFFGPGTRLTVL.

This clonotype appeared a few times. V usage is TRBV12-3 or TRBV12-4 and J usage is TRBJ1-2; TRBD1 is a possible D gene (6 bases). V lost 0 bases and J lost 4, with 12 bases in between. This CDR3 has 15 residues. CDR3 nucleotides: TGTGCCAGCAGTTTAGCGGATACAGGGTCCTATGGCTACACCTTC. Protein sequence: CASSLADTGSYGYTF.

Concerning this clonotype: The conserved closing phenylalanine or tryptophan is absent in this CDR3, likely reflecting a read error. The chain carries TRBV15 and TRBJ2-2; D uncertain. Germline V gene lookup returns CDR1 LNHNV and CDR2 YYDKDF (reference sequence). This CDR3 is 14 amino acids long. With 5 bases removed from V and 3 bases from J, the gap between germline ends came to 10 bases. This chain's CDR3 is CATSRNVDTGELFY. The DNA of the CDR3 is TGTGCCACCAGCCGAAACGTCGACACCGGGGAGCTGTTTTAT.

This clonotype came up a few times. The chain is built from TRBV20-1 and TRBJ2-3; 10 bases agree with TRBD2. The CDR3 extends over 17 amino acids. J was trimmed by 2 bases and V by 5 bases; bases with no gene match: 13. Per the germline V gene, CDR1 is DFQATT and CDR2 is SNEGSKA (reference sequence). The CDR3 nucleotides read TGCAGTGCTCCCCGAGGGAATAGCGGGGGGCACACAGATACGCAGTATTTT. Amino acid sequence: CSAPRGNSGGHTDTQYF.

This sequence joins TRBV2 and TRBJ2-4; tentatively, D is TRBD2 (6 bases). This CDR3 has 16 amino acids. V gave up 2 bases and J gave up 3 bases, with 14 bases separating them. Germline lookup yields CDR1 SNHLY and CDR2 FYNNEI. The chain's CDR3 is CASSERLVMSKNIQYF. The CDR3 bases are TGTGCCAGCAGTGAACGACTAGTCATGAGCAAAAACATTCAGTACTTC.

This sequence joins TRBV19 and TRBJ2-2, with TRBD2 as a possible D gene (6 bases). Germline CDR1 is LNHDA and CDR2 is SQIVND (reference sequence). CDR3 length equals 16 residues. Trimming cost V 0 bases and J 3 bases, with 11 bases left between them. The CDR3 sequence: CASSIEQRVYTGELFF. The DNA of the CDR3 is TGTGCCAGTAGTATAGAACAGCGGGTCTACACCGGGGAGCTGTTTTTT.

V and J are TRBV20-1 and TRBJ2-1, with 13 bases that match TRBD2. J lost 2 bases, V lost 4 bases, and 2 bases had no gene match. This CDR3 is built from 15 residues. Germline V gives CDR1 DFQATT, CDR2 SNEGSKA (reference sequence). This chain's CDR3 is CSAMTSGGTYNEQFF. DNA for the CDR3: TGCAGTGCTATGACTAGCGGGGGGACCTACAATGAGCAGTTCTTC.